This T cell receptor (beta chain) was sequenced in a study of a mutant IDH1 vaccine in newly diagnosed glioma. On the study more broadly: Of treated patients, around 62% were men and about 38% women, averaging roughly 42 years. Patients arrived already treated with radiotherapy, temozolomide, or both, most having had both.

The CDR3 runs to 14 residues. The germline V gene has CDR1 MNHEY and CDR2 SVGAGI. The ends were cut back, 7 bases at V and 6 bases at J, with 15 bases in the middle. Documented time point: baseline, week 1 (first vaccination visit). Indicated treatment: pre-vaccination baseline after standard-of-care therapy. Generated by immunoSEQ multiplex PCR, the TCRdb table keeps only in-frame clones and is missing some. The sample holds about 98,000 clones, roughly 89% seen once. The source of this sequence is a woman in her forties or fifties with glioma. The chain couples TRBV6-5 to TRBJ1-4, with D uncertain. The sequencing used PBMCs, collected from a glioma patient treated with radiotherapy, temozolomide or both. Here the CDR3 reads CASKRGPLDEKLFF. The CDR3 coding sequence is TGTGCCAGCAAGAGAGGCCCCCTAGATGAAAAACTGTTTTTT.